The clone carrying this TCR beta chain was counted ten times or more. Sequence at one end of the junction differs from germline and may be a read error. This CDR3 has 16 residues. Germline V gives CDR1 DFQATT, CDR2 SNEGSKA (reference sequence). Amplification targeted TCR beta CDR3 regions from RNA transcripts. An initial round of RT-PCR targeting the TCR CDR3 relied on the HTBI primer set. One entry per CDR3 protein results from TCRdb running MiXCR on the multiplex PCR reads. The sample shows about 600,000 distinct CDR3 sequences, around 14% of them seen only once. Fresh peripheral blood, 9.5 to 10 ml of it, supplied the PBMCs. This sample is drawn from a study of T cells in Graves' hyperthyroidism and ophthalmopathy.

The origin of this receptor is a woman aged 18-30 years with Graves' ophthalmopathy. The chain employs TRBV20-1 and TRBJ2-2, with TRBD2 identical over 10 bases. Sequencing input: blood. CDR3 sequence: CSARGPSGRWGGELFF. The CDR3 region has the DNA TGCAGTGCCAGAGGTCCTAGCGGGAGATGGGGCGGGGAGCTGTTTTTT.